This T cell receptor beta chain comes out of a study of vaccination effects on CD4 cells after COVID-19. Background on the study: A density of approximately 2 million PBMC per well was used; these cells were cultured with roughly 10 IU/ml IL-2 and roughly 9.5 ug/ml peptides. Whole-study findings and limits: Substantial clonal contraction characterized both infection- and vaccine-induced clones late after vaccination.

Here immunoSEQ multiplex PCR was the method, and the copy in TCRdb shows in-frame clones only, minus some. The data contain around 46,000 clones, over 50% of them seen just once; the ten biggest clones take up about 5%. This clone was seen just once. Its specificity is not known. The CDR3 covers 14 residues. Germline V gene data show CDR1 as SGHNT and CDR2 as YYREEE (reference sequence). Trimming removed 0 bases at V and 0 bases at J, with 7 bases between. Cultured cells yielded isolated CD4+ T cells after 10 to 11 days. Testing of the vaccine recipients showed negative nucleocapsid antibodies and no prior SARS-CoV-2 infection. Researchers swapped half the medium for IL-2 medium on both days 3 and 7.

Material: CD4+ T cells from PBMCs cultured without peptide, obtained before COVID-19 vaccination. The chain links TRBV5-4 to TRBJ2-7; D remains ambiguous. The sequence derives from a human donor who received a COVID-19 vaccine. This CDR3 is CASSLDGFSYEQYF. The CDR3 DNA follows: TGTGCCAGCAGCTTGGACGGATTCTCCTACGAGCAGTACTTC.